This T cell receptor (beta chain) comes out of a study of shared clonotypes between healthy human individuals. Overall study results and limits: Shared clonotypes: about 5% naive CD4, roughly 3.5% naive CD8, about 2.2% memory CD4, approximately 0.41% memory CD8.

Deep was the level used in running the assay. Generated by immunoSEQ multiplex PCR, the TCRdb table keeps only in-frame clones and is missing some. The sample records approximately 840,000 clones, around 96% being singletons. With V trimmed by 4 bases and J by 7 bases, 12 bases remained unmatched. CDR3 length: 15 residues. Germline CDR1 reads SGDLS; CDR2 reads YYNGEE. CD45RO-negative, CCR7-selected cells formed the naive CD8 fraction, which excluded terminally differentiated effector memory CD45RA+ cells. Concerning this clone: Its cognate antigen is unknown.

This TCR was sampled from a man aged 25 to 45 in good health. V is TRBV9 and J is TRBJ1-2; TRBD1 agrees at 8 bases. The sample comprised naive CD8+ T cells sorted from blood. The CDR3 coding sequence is TGTGCCAGCAGCTCGATAGGACAGGGTCCCTCTGGCTACACCTTC. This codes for CASSSIGQGPSGYTF.